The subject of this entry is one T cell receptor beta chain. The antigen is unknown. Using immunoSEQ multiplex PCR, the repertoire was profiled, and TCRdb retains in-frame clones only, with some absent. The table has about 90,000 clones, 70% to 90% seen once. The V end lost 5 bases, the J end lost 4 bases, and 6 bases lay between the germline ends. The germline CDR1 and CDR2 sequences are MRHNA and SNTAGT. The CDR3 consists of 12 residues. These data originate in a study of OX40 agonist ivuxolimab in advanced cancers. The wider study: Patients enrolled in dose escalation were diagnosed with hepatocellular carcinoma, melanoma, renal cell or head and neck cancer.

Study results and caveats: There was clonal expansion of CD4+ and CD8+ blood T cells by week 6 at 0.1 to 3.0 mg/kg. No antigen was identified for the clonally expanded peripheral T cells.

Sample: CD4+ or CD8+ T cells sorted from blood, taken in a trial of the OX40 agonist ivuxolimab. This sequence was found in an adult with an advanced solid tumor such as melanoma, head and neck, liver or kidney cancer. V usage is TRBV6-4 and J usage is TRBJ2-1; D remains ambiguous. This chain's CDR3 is CASSLGYNEQFF. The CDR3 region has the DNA TGTGCCAGCAGTTTGGGGTACAATGAGCAGTTCTTC.